This TCR beta chain was obtained from a study of cytomegalovirus exposure and HLA in healthy donors. Study-wide results and caveats: In a later analysis, CMV-associated beta chains were mostly HLA-associated, it appeared. Excluded: some indistinguishable V segments such as TRBV6-2 and TRBV6-3. The classifier, whose performance was assessed in both the original and validation cohorts, reportedly diagnosed cytomegalovirus status with high specificity and sensitivity. Associated with HLA alleles at 0.05 false discovery rate in a later analysis were 17,000 or so TCR beta sequences.

CDR1 and CDR2 from the germline V gene are SGHRS and YFSETQ. The CDR3 has 14 amino acids. Trimming removed 0 bases from V and 4 bases from J; junction bases left unmatched: 3. This clone was counted only a few times. Antigen specificity is unknown. Primers for the PCR totalled 60 Vbeta and 13 Jbeta. Profiled with immunoSEQ multiplex PCR; TCRdb holds only in-frame clones, not every one. The repertoire consists of nearly 80,000 clones, with 60% to 85% occurring once and the leading ten covering around a fifth. The rearrangement joins TRBV5-1 to TRBJ1-2, with 7 bases aligning to TRBD1. The TCR was taken from a woman in her 40s in good health and CMV-seropositive. Sample: PBMCs. CDR3 sequence reads: CASSLGQGSYGYTF. For the CDR3, the DNA is TGCGCCAGCAGCTTGGGACAGGGTAGCTATGGCTACACCTTC.